Listed below are T cell receptor beta chains from one sample, sequenced in a study of Ad26.COV2.S vaccination and SARS-CoV-2 variants. This table comes from immunoSEQ multiplex PCR, and its TCRdb copy is limited to in-frame clones, with some not included. The sample has some 350,000 clones; 75% to 90% are singletons. The specimen comprised peripheral blood, sampled in a trial of Ad26.COV2.S vaccine versus placebo. The receptors stem from a person aged 18-60 years who received the Ad26.COV2.S COVID-19 vaccine or a placebo. The CDR3 runs from the conserved cysteine through the conserved F or W. D genes are given only for firm matches. Clone size appears in some rows only: once, few, many, or a class for an expanded clone.

TRBV30	TRBJ1-1	.	.	TGTGCCTGGAGTGACAGGTATAATGAAGCTTTCTTT	CAWSDRYNEAFF
TRBV4-1	TRBJ2-3	.	TRBD1	TGCGCCAGCAGCCACGGACAGGGGAAAACCACAGATACGCAGTATTTT	CASSHGQGKTTDTQYF
TRBV4-1	TRBJ2-7	.	.	TGCGCCAGCAGCCGGGCAGGCCAAACCTACGAGCAGTACTTC	CASSRAGQTYEQYF
TRBV3-1/TRBV3-2	TRBJ1-2	.	TRBD1	TGTGCCAGCAGCCAGGAGGACAGGGTAGTTGGCTACACCTTC	CASSQEDRVVGYTF
TRBV4-2	TRBJ1-2	.	.	TGTGCCAGCAGCCAAGATCTTTCAGGGAACTATGGCTACACCTTC	CASSQDLSGNYGYTF
TRBV3-1/TRBV3-2	TRBJ2-7	.	.	TGTGCCAGCAGCCTCTTCCCCTACGAGCAGTACTTC	CASSLFPYEQYF
TRBV5-1	TRBJ2-1	.	TRBD2	TGCGCCAGCAGCTTAGCGGGAGGAACAATCAATGAGCAGTTCTTC	CASSLAGGTINEQFF
TRBV4-3	TRBJ1-4	.	TRBD1	TGCGCCAGCAGCCAGAGGGACAGGGGGGATGAAAAACTGTTTTTT	CASSQRDRGDEKLFF
TRBV12-3/TRBV12-4	TRBJ2-7	.	.	TGTGCCAGCAGCCCCACCGCATACGAGCAGTACTTC	CASSPTAYEQYF
TRBV19	TRBJ2-6	.	TRBD1	TGTGCCAGTAGTTACGGGACAGGGGAGGGCTCTGGGGCCAACGTCCTGACTTTC	CASSYGTGEGSGANVLTF
TRBV11-2	TRBJ2-1	.	TRBD2	TGTGCCAGCAGCTTCGGCGGGGGGGAGTTTGGGCAGTTCTTC	CASSFGGGEFGQFF
TRBV3-1/TRBV3-2	TRBJ1-1	.	.	TGTGCCAGCAGCCCGACATCCGGGACACTTAAACGTGGCACTGAAGCTTTCTTT	CASSPTSGTLKRGTEAFF
TRBV12-3/TRBV12-4	TRBJ2-7	.	.	TGTGCCAGCAGTCCCAGGGGCTACGAGCAGTACTTC	CASSPRGYEQYF
TRBV12-3/TRBV12-4	TRBJ1-1	.	.	TGTGCCAGCAGTTTATGGAACACTGAAGCTTTCTTT	CASSLWNTEAFF
TRBV21-1	TRBJ1-5	.	.	TGTGCCAGCAGCAAAGCGGGGAGAGGGGGCGCTTGGTATAGCAATCAGCCCCAGCATTTT	CASSKAGRGGAWYSNQPQHF
TRBV6-2/TRBV6-3	TRBJ2-3	once	TRBD2	TGTGCCAGCCGTTGGGGACTAGTGGCCACAGATACGCAGTATTTT	CASRWGLVATDTQYF
TRBV15	TRBJ2-1	few	TRBD2	TGTGCCACCAGCAGAGTCGCGGGAGTGGGAGAGCAGTTCTTC	CATSRVAGVGEQFF
TRBV4-1	TRBJ1-2	.	.	TGCGCCAGCAGCCACGCTTCGGCAGGGGAATTGGGCGGCTACACCTTC	CASSHASAGELGGYTF
TRBV11-2	TRBJ2-7	.	TRBD2	TGTGCCAGCAGGATAGCGGGGGGGCCGTCATCCGAGCAGTACTTC	CASRIAGGPSSEQYF
TRBV6-2/TRBV6-3	TRBJ1-5	.	.	TGTGCCAGCAGTTACTCGGTTCGGGCGGGGGATCAGCCCCAGCATTTT	CASSYSVRAGDQPQHF
TRBV7-2	TRBJ1-2	.	.	TGTGCCAGCAGCTTAAGGGGCCATGGCTACACCTTC	CASSLRGHGYTF
TRBV18	TRBJ1-2	few	.	TGTGCCAGCTCACCGCCGGGATGGGACTATGGCTACACCTTC	CASSPPGWDYGYTF
TRBV19	TRBJ1-1	.	TRBD1	TGTGCCAGTAGTATGACAGGGGGCACTGAAGCTTTCTTT	CASSMTGGTEAFF
TRBV7-2	TRBJ1-2	.	.	TGTGCCAGCAACCTCCGAGTAGAAGGCTATGGCTACACCTTC	CASNLRVEGYGYTF
TRBV9	TRBJ1-3	.	.	TGTGCCAGCAGCGTAGCTCGTTCAGGCGGCGGAAACACCATATATTTT	CASSVARSGGGNTIYF
TRBV5-6	TRBJ1-5	.	.	TGTGCCAGCAGCTTTGGGGAGGCTCAGCCCCAGCATTTT	CASSFGEAQPQHF
TRBV3-1/TRBV3-2	TRBJ2-3	.	.	TGTGCCAGCAGCCAAGGGGGGGGCTCGACAGATACGCAGTATTTT	CASSQGGGSTDTQYF
TRBV5-1	TRBJ2-1	once	TRBD2	TGCGCCAGCAGCTTTATAGCGGGAGAGAACAATGAGCAGTTCTTC	CASSFIAGENNEQFF
TRBV4-1	TRBJ2-3	.	TRBD1	TGCGCCAGCAGCCCAAAAATGGGACAGGGGGCGGCAGATACGCAGTATTTT	CASSPKMGQGAADTQYF
TRBV5-6	TRBJ2-4	.	.	TGTGCCAGCAGCTCCTACTGGGGAACCAAAAACATTCAGTACTTC	CASSSYWGTKNIQYF
TRBV4-2	TRBJ1-6	few	.	TGTGCCAGCAGCCAAGATTGGTCGGGGGGGGCAGGTTCACCCCTCCACTTT	CASSQDWSGGAGSPLHF
TRBV7-9	TRBJ2-1	.	.	TGTGCCAGCAGCTCCGGGACACTGGGTCACAATGAGCAGTTCTTC	CASSSGTLGHNEQFF
TRBV29-1	TRBJ1-1	.	.	TGCAGCGTCGTGGGAGCAAAGAATTGGTATAGTAAACATTTGGCTTTCTTT	CSVVGAKNWYSKHLAFF
TRBV7-3	TRBJ2-1	.	TRBD2	TGTGCCAGCAGCTTACCTGCCACGTTTGGGACTAGCGCGCAGTTCTTC	CASSLPATFGTSAQFF
TRBV6-5	TRBJ2-1	.	TRBD2	TGTGCCAGCAGTTACTCGTTCGGGAGGGATAGCAATGAGCAGTTCTTC	CASSYSFGRDSNEQFF
TRBV2	TRBJ2-7	.	TRBD2	TGTGCCAGCAGATCCTGGGGGGGGGCCTACGAGCAGTACTTC	CASRSWGGAYEQYF
TRBV19	TRBJ1-1	once	.	TGTGCCAGTAGCTACGGCGTGGGGGCGAACACTGAAGCTTTCTTT	CASSYGVGANTEAFF
TRBV6-2/TRBV6-3	TRBJ2-7	.	.	TGTGCCAGCAGTGCACAGGGCCGAACAGGATACGAGCAGTACTTC	CASSAQGRTGYEQYF
TRBV5-6	TRBJ1-5	.	.	TGTGCCAGCAGCTCAACCGGGTCCCTGTACCCTCAGCCCCAGCATTTT	CASSSTGSLYPQPQHF
TRBV27	TRBJ2-2	.	.	TGTGCCAGCAGTCCGCGGGACTTTGACACCGGGGAGCTGTTTTTT	CASSPRDFDTGELFF
TRBV6-5	TRBJ2-1	.	.	TGTGCCAGCAGTTACCTAGCCTACAATGAGCAGTTCTTC	CASSYLAYNEQFF
TRBV10-1	TRBJ1-1	.	TRBD1	TGCGCCAGCAGGGACAGGGTCGCGGGAGCTTTCTTT	CASRDRVAGAFF
TRBV10-3	TRBJ2-1	.	TRBD2	TGTGCCATCAGGGGACTAGCGGGAGGTCCTTCCTACAATGAGCAGTTCTTC	CAIRGLAGGPSYNEQFF
TRBV13	TRBJ2-1	.	.	TGTGCCAGCAGCGACCCCCTGAAGGGAAATGAGCAGTTCTTC	CASSDPLKGNEQFF
TRBV5-1	TRBJ2-6	.	TRBD1	TGCGCCAGCAGCTTGTACTCTACCTCCGGGACAGACAGCTCTGGGGCCAACGTCCTGACTTTC	CASSLYSTSGTDSSGANVLTF
TRBV9	TRBJ1-2	.	TRBD1	TGTGCCAGCAGCGTAGATCACAGGGGGCCATCCGCTACTCTCCATAATAACTATGGCTACACCTTC	CASSVDHRGPSATLHNNYGYTF
TRBV5-1	TRBJ2-2	.	TRBD1	TGCGCCAGCAGCTTAGCGAACAGGGGAACCGGGGAGCTGTTTTTT	CASSLANRGTGELFF
TRBV3-1/TRBV3-2	TRBJ2-1	.	TRBD2	TGTGCCAGCAGTTTATTAACTAGCGGGGGGGAGCAGTTCTTC	CASSLLTSGGEQFF
TRBV11-3	TRBJ1-2	.	.	TGTGCCAGCAGCTTAAAGGGGATTAACTATGGCTACACCTTC	CASSLKGINYGYTF
TRBV7-8	TRBJ1-2	.	.	TGTGCCAGCAGTTATGGTCGAGACAGCAGTTCGGGTGGCTACACCTTC	CASSYGRDSSSGGYTF
TRBV6-2/TRBV6-3	TRBJ2-5	.	.	TGTGCCAGCAGTCCCCCCAGGGGACTCCAGTACTTC	CASSPPRGLQYF